Listed below are T cell receptor beta chains from one sample, sequenced in a study of beta chain features in type 1 diabetes. Libraries were prepared by immunoSEQ multiplex PCR; TCRdb keeps only in-frame clonotypes and omits some of them. The sample holds about 260,000 clones, over 65% seen once. The material sequenced was naive CD4+ T cells from blood. The receptors stem from a man aged 25 to 40 in good health. CDR3s include the opening cysteine and the closing phenylalanine or tryptophan. The D gene is left open where the match is weak. The size of a clone is reported for some rows only, either as once, few or many, or as a class for expanded clones.

cdr3_nt: TGCAGCGTTGCCGGTAGGCTCAATGAGAAACTGTTTTTT
cdr3_aa: CSVAGRLNEKLFF
v_call: TRBV29-1
d_call: .
j_call: TRBJ1-4
clone_size: .

cdr3_nt: TGTGCCAGCAGCTCGGGACAGAGCCTCACAGATACGCAGTATTTT
cdr3_aa: CASSSGQSLTDTQYF
v_call: TRBV7-9
d_call: TRBD1
j_call: TRBJ2-3
clone_size: .

cdr3_nt: TGTGCCTGGAGTGTTGTTTCGGGGGGCCGGGAGACCCAGTACTTC
cdr3_aa: CAWSVVSGGRETQYF
v_call: TRBV30
d_call: .
j_call: TRBJ2-5
clone_size: few

cdr3_nt: TGCGCCAGCAGCTTGGGGACAGGGGCCTTCGAGACCCAGTACTTC
cdr3_aa: CASSLGTGAFETQYF
v_call: TRBV5-1
d_call: TRBD1
j_call: TRBJ2-5
clone_size: once

cdr3_nt: TGTGCCAGCAGTTACGAGTCCCCGCGGAAGGAGACCCAGTACTTC
cdr3_aa: CASSYESPRKETQYF
v_call: TRBV6-5
d_call: .
j_call: TRBJ2-5
clone_size: few

cdr3_nt: TGTGCCAGCAGCATCGGACAGGGGGCTAACAATCAGCCCCAGCATTTT
cdr3_aa: CASSIGQGANNQPQHF
v_call: TRBV5-6
d_call: TRBD1
j_call: TRBJ1-5
clone_size: .

cdr3_nt: TGTGCCTGGAGTGGACAGGGACGGTACTACGAGCAGTACTTC
cdr3_aa: CAWSGQGRYYEQYF
v_call: TRBV30
d_call: TRBD1
j_call: TRBJ2-7
clone_size: .

cdr3_nt: TGTGCCAGCAGTGGCTACAGTTGGCTGTACTTC
cdr3_aa: CASSGYSWLYF
v_call: TRBV2
d_call: .
j_call: TRBJ2-4
clone_size: .

cdr3_nt: TGCAGCGTTGAATCAGGCTTCAATCAGCCCCAGCATTTT
cdr3_aa: CSVESGFNQPQHF
v_call: TRBV29-1
d_call: .
j_call: TRBJ1-5
clone_size: few

cdr3_nt: TGCGCCAGCAGGGGATTTTATGCCACAGGGGAAGGGACGAACGAGCAGTACTTC
cdr3_aa: CASRGFYATGEGTNEQYF
v_call: TRBV5-1
d_call: TRBD1
j_call: TRBJ2-7
clone_size: .

cdr3_nt: TGTGCCAGCAGCTTAGCCCTAGGGACAGCTCAAGAGACCCAGTACTTC
cdr3_aa: CASSLALGTAQETQYF
v_call: TRBV7-2
d_call: TRBD1
j_call: TRBJ2-5
clone_size: .

cdr3_nt: TGTGCCTGGACCGACCCGGGGCGGCGAAGAGATACGCAGTATTTT
cdr3_aa: CAWTDPGRRRDTQYF
v_call: TRBV30
d_call: .
j_call: TRBJ2-3
clone_size: .

cdr3_nt: TGCGGAGTTGCGGGACAGGTCTATGGCTACACCTTC
cdr3_aa: CGVAGQVYGYTF
v_call: TRBV29-1
d_call: TRBD1
j_call: TRBJ1-2
clone_size: .

cdr3_nt: TGTGCCAGCAGCTTAGATCAATATCTAGCAGGGGAGCTGTTTTTT
cdr3_aa: CASSLDQYLAGELFF
v_call: TRBV7-2
d_call: .
j_call: TRBJ2-2
clone_size: few

cdr3_nt: TGTGCCAGCAGTTTAAACAGGGGAAGGACAGATACGCAGTATTTT
cdr3_aa: CASSLNRGRTDTQYF
v_call: TRBV28
d_call: TRBD1
j_call: TRBJ2-3
clone_size: .

cdr3_nt: TGTGCCAGCAGCTTAGTGCAGGGTGCAGATACGCAGTATTTT
cdr3_aa: CASSLVQGADTQYF
v_call: TRBV7-9
d_call: .
j_call: TRBJ2-3
clone_size: .

cdr3_nt: TGTGCCAGCCGGGATCCGAACACCGGGGAGCTGTTTTTT
cdr3_aa: CASRDPNTGELFF
v_call: TRBV27
d_call: .
j_call: TRBJ2-2
clone_size: .

cdr3_nt: TGTGCCAGCTCCCCAAATAAGACCCAGTACTTC
cdr3_aa: CASSPNKTQYF
v_call: TRBV18
d_call: .
j_call: TRBJ2-5
clone_size: .

cdr3_nt: TGTGCCTGGACTCCTAGCGGGGAAATAGATACGCAGTATTTT
cdr3_aa: CAWTPSGEIDTQYF
v_call: TRBV30
d_call: TRBD2
j_call: TRBJ2-3
clone_size: .

cdr3_nt: TGCGCCAGCAGCCCCAGACTACAGGGAGGATATGGCTACACCTTC
cdr3_aa: CASSPRLQGGYGYTF
v_call: TRBV5-1
d_call: .
j_call: TRBJ1-2
clone_size: .

cdr3_nt: TGTGCCAGCAGTGGTGCCACAGGACGGCGTGTTTATGGCTACACCTTC
cdr3_aa: CASSGATGRRVYGYTF
v_call: TRBV25-1
d_call: .
j_call: TRBJ1-2
clone_size: .

cdr3_nt: TGTGCCAGCGGTAGAGAGGATACGCAGTATTTT
cdr3_aa: CASGREDTQYF
v_call: TRBV2
d_call: .
j_call: TRBJ2-3
clone_size: few

cdr3_nt: TGCAGCGTTCCAATCAGGACAGTTGTCCGAGAGACCCAGTACTTC
cdr3_aa: CSVPIRTVVRETQYF
v_call: TRBV29-1
d_call: .
j_call: TRBJ2-5
clone_size: .

cdr3_nt: TGTGCCAGCAGCTCCACAGCTAACTATGGCTACACCTTC
cdr3_aa: CASSSTANYGYTF
v_call: TRBV7-2
d_call: .
j_call: TRBJ1-2
clone_size: .

cdr3_nt: TGTGCCTGGAGCCCTCCGGGACAGGGTTCGCTTGGGTGGGACAATGAGCAGTTCTTC
cdr3_aa: CAWSPPGQGSLGWDNEQFF
v_call: TRBV30
d_call: TRBD1
j_call: TRBJ2-1
clone_size: .

cdr3_nt: TGTGCCTGGAGTAGGCAGGGACGCCAGCCCCAGCATTTT
cdr3_aa: CAWSRQGRQPQHF
v_call: TRBV30
d_call: .
j_call: TRBJ1-5
clone_size: .

cdr3_nt: TGCAGCGTTGATGGTTATGAGGGAGCCAAAAACATTCAGTACTTC
cdr3_aa: CSVDGYEGAKNIQYF
v_call: TRBV29-1
d_call: .
j_call: TRBJ2-4
clone_size: .

cdr3_nt: TGCACCCCCCGGAGCTACACCTTC
cdr3_aa: CTPRSYTF
v_call: TRBV29-1
d_call: .
j_call: TRBJ1-2
clone_size: .

cdr3_nt: TGTGCCAGCGGCAGGGAGGGCGGCTACAATGAGCAGTTCTTC
cdr3_aa: CASGREGGYNEQFF
v_call: TRBV2
d_call: TRBD2
j_call: TRBJ2-1
clone_size: .

cdr3_nt: TGCAGCGTTGAAGATGGGCTAGCTGTTTTCCCAGATACGCAGTATTTT
cdr3_aa: CSVEDGLAVFPDTQYF
v_call: TRBV29-1
d_call: .
j_call: TRBJ2-3
clone_size: .

cdr3_nt: TGTGCCAGCAGTACCCGGACAGGCACTGAAGCTTTCTTT
cdr3_aa: CASSTRTGTEAFF
v_call: TRBV27
d_call: TRBD1
j_call: TRBJ1-1
clone_size: .

cdr3_nt: TGTGCCAGTAGTACAGCAAGCAATCAGCCCCAGCATTTT
cdr3_aa: CASSTASNQPQHF
v_call: TRBV19
d_call: .
j_call: TRBJ1-5
clone_size: .

cdr3_nt: TGTGCCAGCAGCCCAGGGGGCAGGTTCTACGAGCAGTACTTC
cdr3_aa: CASSPGGRFYEQYF
v_call: TRBV14
d_call: TRBD1
j_call: TRBJ2-7
clone_size: .

cdr3_nt: TGTGCCTGGAGTACCCTTGAGACCCAGTACTTC
cdr3_aa: CAWSTLETQYF
v_call: TRBV30
d_call: .
j_call: TRBJ2-5
clone_size: few

cdr3_nt: TGCGCCAGCACCTTTACTAGCGGGAGTACTGAGCAGTTCTTC
cdr3_aa: CASTFTSGSTEQFF
v_call: TRBV5-1
d_call: TRBD2
j_call: TRBJ2-1
clone_size: .

cdr3_nt: TGCGCCAGCAGCTTGGCTCAGGCAGGCACCCGAGCTTTCTTT
cdr3_aa: CASSLAQAGTRAFF
v_call: TRBV5-1
d_call: .
j_call: TRBJ1-1
clone_size: .

cdr3_nt: TGTGCCAGCAGCTTCCGTGGCTCGGACCCAGATACGCAGTATTTT
cdr3_aa: CASSFRGSDPDTQYF
v_call: TRBV7-2
d_call: .
j_call: TRBJ2-3
clone_size: .

cdr3_nt: TGTGCCAGCAGTGATTGGGAACAGAGCTATGGCTACACCTTC
cdr3_aa: CASSDWEQSYGYTF
v_call: TRBV2
d_call: .
j_call: TRBJ1-2
clone_size: .

cdr3_nt: TGTGCCTGGAGTGCCCACAGGGGCGCCGAGCAGTACTTC
cdr3_aa: CAWSAHRGAEQYF
v_call: TRBV30
d_call: TRBD1
j_call: TRBJ2-7
clone_size: .

cdr3_nt: TGTGCCAGCAGCGTAGATCGGGAGGGGTATCTGGATACGCAGTATTTT
cdr3_aa: CASSVDREGYLDTQYF
v_call: TRBV9
d_call: TRBD2
j_call: TRBJ2-3
clone_size: .

cdr3_nt: TGTGCCAGCAGCCAAAACCCGCCAGATACGCAGTATTTT
cdr3_aa: CASSQNPPDTQYF
v_call: TRBV9
d_call: .
j_call: TRBJ2-3
clone_size: .

cdr3_nt: TGTGCCAGCTCTCCGACTAGCGACTACAATGAGCAGTTCTTC
cdr3_aa: CASSPTSDYNEQFF
v_call: TRBV18
d_call: TRBD2
j_call: TRBJ2-1
clone_size: once

cdr3_nt: TGCGCCAGCAGCTTGGAGCTGGCTAAGAGGGAGACCCAGTACTTC
cdr3_aa: CASSLELAKRETQYF
v_call: TRBV5-1
d_call: .
j_call: TRBJ2-5
clone_size: .

cdr3_nt: TGTGCCAGAGGGGGCCCCTCAGACTACAATGAGCAGTTCTTC
cdr3_aa: CARGGPSDYNEQFF
v_call: TRBV2
d_call: TRBD1
j_call: TRBJ2-1
clone_size: .

cdr3_nt: TGTGCCAGCAGACGGACGGAGGGTTACAATGAGCAGTTCTTC
cdr3_aa: CASRRTEGYNEQFF
v_call: TRBV11-2
d_call: .
j_call: TRBJ2-1
clone_size: .

cdr3_nt: TGTGCCTGGAGTGCTAGAGCAGATACGCAGTATTTT
cdr3_aa: CAWSARADTQYF
v_call: TRBV30
d_call: .
j_call: TRBJ2-3
clone_size: .

cdr3_nt: TGTGCCAGCAGTGGGCTAGAATCCTACAATGAGCAGTTCTTC
cdr3_aa: CASSGLESYNEQFF
v_call: TRBV25-1
d_call: .
j_call: TRBJ2-1
clone_size: .

cdr3_nt: TGTGCCAGCAGCTTCCCAGGAGCGGGGATGGAGACCCAGTACTTC
cdr3_aa: CASSFPGAGMETQYF
v_call: TRBV5-4
d_call: TRBD2
j_call: TRBJ2-5
clone_size: .

cdr3_nt: TGTGCCAGCAGCTGGCCGGGACACTCCTACGAGCAGTACTTC
cdr3_aa: CASSWPGHSYEQYF
v_call: TRBV7-2
d_call: .
j_call: TRBJ2-7
clone_size: few

cdr3_nt: TGTGCCAGCAGCTTGAGCGGGAGGGCGTACCATGAGCAGTTCTTC
cdr3_aa: CASSLSGRAYHEQFF
v_call: TRBV5-4
d_call: TRBD2
j_call: TRBJ2-1
clone_size: once

cdr3_nt: TGCAGCGTTGAGAGACTAGCGGGGTCCCCCCGTACCGAGACCCAGTACTTC
cdr3_aa: CSVERLAGSPRTETQYF
v_call: TRBV29-1
d_call: TRBD2
j_call: TRBJ2-5
clone_size: .